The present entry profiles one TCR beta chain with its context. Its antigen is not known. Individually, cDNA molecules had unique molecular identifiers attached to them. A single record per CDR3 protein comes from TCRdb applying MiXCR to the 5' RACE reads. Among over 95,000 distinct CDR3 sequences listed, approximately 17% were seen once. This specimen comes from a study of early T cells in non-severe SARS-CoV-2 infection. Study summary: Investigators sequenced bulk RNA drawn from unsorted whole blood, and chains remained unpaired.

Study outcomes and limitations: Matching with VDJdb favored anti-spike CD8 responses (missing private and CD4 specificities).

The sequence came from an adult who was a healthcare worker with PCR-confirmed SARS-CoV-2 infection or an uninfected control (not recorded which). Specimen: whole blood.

This CDR3 is CASLSRDTEAFF. The CDR3 DNA reads TGTGCCAGCCTCTCCCGGGACACTGAAGCTTTCTTT. This sequence joins TRBV18 and TRBJ1-1, with D unresolved. The CDR3 has 12 amino acids. Trimming pared 8 bases from V and 3 bases from J, leaving 10 bases between. Germline V gene lookup returns CDR1 KGHSH and CDR2 LQKENI.